This is a list of T cell receptor beta chains from one sample in a study of blood T cell repertoires in COVID-19. Using immunoSEQ multiplex PCR, the repertoire was profiled, and TCRdb retains in-frame clones only, with some absent. The data contain about 170,000 clones, under 90% of them singletons. The sample was peripheral blood. The receptors were gathered from a woman older than 75 with acute or convalescent COVID-19. Each CDR3 is given with its conserved first and last residue.

>TRBV19
CASSKSGRRGGTEAFF
>TRBV10-3
CAIRQGWDQPQHF
>TRBV13
CASSLYEAGETQYF
>TRBV4-2
CASSRSGGDNTGELFF
>TRBV12-3/TRBV12-4
CASSLAGWNTIYF
>TRBV6-6
CASSLVSGNTIYF
>TRBV28
CASSLTGRSTEAFF
>TRBV28
CASRRQLYTGELFF
>TRBV11-2
CASSPQGSYNSPLHF
>TRBV11-2
CASSQATGTTVVRTQYF
>TRBV6-2/TRBV6-3
CASSSGQGGGYTF
>TRBV6-5
CASTRTGDPGNTIYF
>TRBV18
CASSREGHTGELFF
>TRBV5-1
CASSLDSLDTQYF
>TRBV7-2
CASSFYRQTGSYEQYF
>TRBV5-1
CASSSRTGGFYEQYF
>TRBV11-3
CASSRMGRELFF
>TRBV27
CASGGTGENQPQHF
>TRBV10-2
CASSGAWTYEQYF
>TRBV24-1
CATSEVTGTKKLDEQYF
>TRBV10-3
CAISEQADTLQHF
>TRBV5-4
CASSLGPRFDEQFF
>TRBV6-5
CASRAGQYNSPLHF
>TRBV12-3/TRBV12-4
CASSLKRGNEQFF
>TRBV7-2
CASSLRTGGTGYTF
>TRBV7-2
CASSLDGTQNEKLFF
>TRBV27
CASSLFWREDLQETQYF
>TRBV7-2
CASSLEGRGRTDTQYF
>TRBV11-2
CASSLSDRVYGYTF
>TRBV9
CASSVVPSGGTGELFF
>TRBV12-3/TRBV12-4
CASRTGINQPQHF
>TRBV7-2
CASSLGAGSPDTQYF
>TRBV7-2
CASSLGRPDTQYF
>TRBV13
CASSSGQRGTDTQYF
>TRBV5-5
CASSPGGGGLSSYEQYF
>TRBV7-9
CASSAVGQGNTEAFF
>TRBV18
CASSWDRATYEQYF
>TRBV5-4
CASSAGTSGNTDTQYF
>TRBV7-9
CASSSWTVEAFF
>TRBV9
CASSGDDYNQPQHF
>TRBV27
CASSFPGELVNEQFF
>TRBV5-6
CASRFTGGSNEKLFF
>TRBV5-4
CASSLDAGADTQYF
>TRBV21-1
CASSKEEGGAANYGYTF
>TRBV19
CASIGRTNTGELFF
>TRBV9
CASSVLAGSTDTQYF
>TRBV5-1
CASRLGQGAGNEQFF
>TRBV4-2
CASSQERILTYEQYF
>TRBV13
CASGAGYNEQFF
>TRBV28
CASSRTDPGQTLYSNQPQHF
>TRBV6-2/TRBV6-3
CASSSPTSGRKDEQYF
>TRBV25-1
CASSEQGQGNRETQYF
>TRBV30
CACQWGNTIYF